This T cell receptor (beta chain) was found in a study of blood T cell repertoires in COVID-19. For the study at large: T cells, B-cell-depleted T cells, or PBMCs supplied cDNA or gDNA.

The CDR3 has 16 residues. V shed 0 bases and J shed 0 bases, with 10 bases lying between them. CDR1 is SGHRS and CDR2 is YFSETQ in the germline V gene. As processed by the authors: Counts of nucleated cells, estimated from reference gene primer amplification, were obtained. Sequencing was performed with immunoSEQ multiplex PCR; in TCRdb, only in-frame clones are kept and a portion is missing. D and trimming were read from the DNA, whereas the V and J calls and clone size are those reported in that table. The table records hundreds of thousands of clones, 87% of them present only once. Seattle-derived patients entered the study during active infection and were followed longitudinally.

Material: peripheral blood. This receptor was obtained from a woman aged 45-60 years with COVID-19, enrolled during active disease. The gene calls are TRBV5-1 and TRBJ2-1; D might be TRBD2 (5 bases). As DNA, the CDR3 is TGCGCCAGCAGCTTGGATCCAGCGGCCTCCTACAATGAGCAGTTCTTC. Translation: CASSLDPAASYNEQFF.